This T cell receptor beta chain was recorded in a study of T-cell memory formation after mild COVID-19. Overall study results and limits: Contracting clones from day 15 to 85 showed balanced CD4/CD8; later expanders favored CD4+. In pre-infection memory, a portion of responding clones appeared, which suggested that cross-reactive memory joined.

There are 14 residues in the CDR3. The V gene's germline CDR1 is SGHTA and CDR2 FQGNSA. Deletions cut 5 bases from V and 4 bases from J, with 13 bases between. Researchers used 5'RACE with constant-segment primers to make TCR alpha and TCR beta cDNA libraries that carry sample barcodes and UMIs. TCRdb recomputed calls from the 5' RACE reads with MiXCR, one row per CDR3 protein. The data show roughly 300,000 distinct CDR3 sequences, roughly an eighth seen once. With respect to this clonotype: Its target is unknown.

The rearrangement uses TRBV7-2 and TRBJ2-3; D call uncertain. Sequencing input: PBMCs or a T cell subset sorted from them (not recorded which). This sequence was found in a young man who had mild COVID-19 (a few samples of this study predate the infection). Cell type and time point are not known. CDR3 region: CASSIRTASDTQYF. CDR3 DNA: TGTGCCAGCAGCATACGAACAGCTTCAGATACGCAGTATTTT.